The 3 T cell receptor beta chains reported below all come from one sample, sequenced in a study of blood T cell repertoires in COVID-19. Using immunoSEQ multiplex PCR, the repertoire was profiled, and TCRdb retains in-frame clones only, with some absent. This table holds around 700,000 clones, around 90% found once. What was sequenced was peripheral blood. These receptor sequences come from a woman aged 18-30 years with acute or convalescent COVID-19.

V and J are TRBV6-5 and TRBJ2-7, with TRBD1 matching over 8 bases. Unmatched junction bases numbered 5, after V lost 6 bases and J lost 4 bases. CDR1 is MNHEY, CDR2 SVGAGI, per germline. CDR3 size: 13 residues. The CDR3 sequence is CASRPTGAYEQYF. The CDR3 nucleotides are TGTGCCAGCAGACCGACAGGGGCTTACGAGCAGTACTTC.

The chain has TRBV11-3 and TRBJ1-1; D call uncertain. The CDR3 runs 13 residues. Trimming removed 5 bases at V and 0 bases at J, with 7 bases between. CDR1 and CDR2 (germline): SGHNT, YENEEA. This chain's CDR3 is CASSQRVNTEAFF. The CDR3 DNA reads TGTGCCAGCAGCCAGCGGGTGAACACTGAAGCTTTCTTT.

Only one count was recorded for this clone. This sequence joins TRBV29-1 and TRBJ2-5; a weak D match, TRBD2 (7 bases). The CDR3 consists of 12 residues. The germline gives CDR1 SQVTM, CDR2 ANQGSEA. V was trimmed by 6 bases and J by 5 bases, leaving 13 bases between them. CDR3 residues: CSVWGGVETQYF. For the CDR3, the DNA is TGCAGCGTGTGGGGGGGCGTTGAGACCCAGTACTTC. The full variable domain, completed using reference TRBV29-1 and TRBJ2-5, is SAVISQKPSRDICQRGTSLTIQCQVDSQVTMMFWYRQQPGQSLTLIATANQGSEATYESGFVIDKFPISRPNLTFSTLTVSNMSPEDSSIYLCSVWGGVETQYFGPGTRLLVL.